Listed below are T cell receptor beta chains from one sample, sequenced in a study of Ad26.COV2.S vaccination and SARS-CoV-2 variants. Using immunoSEQ multiplex PCR, the repertoire was profiled, and TCRdb retains in-frame clones only, with some absent. The profile covers more than 150,000 clones, with around 88% appearing a single time and approximately 6% taken by the ten largest. Here the sequenced sample was peripheral blood, taken after recovery from COVID-19. The receptors shown here come from a human donor who had recovered from COVID-19. CDR3s include the opening cysteine and the closing phenylalanine or tryptophan. D genes are given only for firm matches. Clone sizes are given selectively: once, few, many, or a class where the clone is expanded.

clone size: .; J gene: TRBJ1-1; D gene: .; V gene: TRBV19; CDR3 DNA: TGTGCCAGTAGTATACTGGGGGGGGTCTTGAACACTGAAGCTTTCTTT; CDR3 protein: CASSILGGVLNTEAFF
clone size: once; J gene: TRBJ1-4; D gene: .; V gene: TRBV27; CDR3 DNA: TGTGCCAGCAGTGTGGCGGCAGGGAAACTGTTTTTT; CDR3 protein: CASSVAAGKLFF
clone size: few; J gene: TRBJ2-7; D gene: .; V gene: TRBV15; CDR3 DNA: TGTGCCACCAGCAGAGATTCGACTACCTCCTACGAGCAGTACTTC; CDR3 protein: CATSRDSTTSYEQYF
clone size: .; J gene: TRBJ2-4; D gene: .; V gene: TRBV11-1; CDR3 DNA: TGTGCCAGCAGCTTCTCAGGGGCCAAAAACATTCAGTACTTC; CDR3 protein: CASSFSGAKNIQYF
clone size: few; J gene: TRBJ2-7; D gene: .; V gene: TRBV11-2; CDR3 DNA: TGTGCCAGCAGCTTACGCCCGGGCTACGAGCAGTACTTC; CDR3 protein: CASSLRPGYEQYF
clone size: .; J gene: TRBJ2-7; D gene: TRBD1; V gene: TRBV9; CDR3 DNA: TGTGCCAGCAGCGTTTTCCCCGGGACAGGGGGGGGCGAGCAGTACTTC; CDR3 protein: CASSVFPGTGGGEQYF
clone size: .; J gene: TRBJ2-5; D gene: .; V gene: TRBV30; CDR3 DNA: TGTGCCTGGAGTGTTGAGACCCAGTACTTC; CDR3 protein: CAWSVETQYF
clone size: .; J gene: TRBJ2-1; D gene: .; V gene: TRBV5-5; CDR3 DNA: TGTGCCAGCAGCTTGTCCACCAGCTCCTACAATGAGCAGTTCTTC; CDR3 protein: CASSLSTSSYNEQFF
clone size: once; J gene: TRBJ1-1; D gene: .; V gene: TRBV28; CDR3 DNA: TGTGCCAGCAGCCGTACCGGGACGCGGGGTGAGAGAGCTTTCTTT; CDR3 protein: CASSRTGTRGERAFF
clone size: few; J gene: TRBJ1-6; D gene: TRBD1; V gene: TRBV5-1; CDR3 DNA: TGCGCCAGCAGCTTGCAGGACAGGGGTCTCGCAAAGGCACCCCTCCACTTT; CDR3 protein: CASSLQDRGLAKAPLHF
clone size: .; J gene: TRBJ1-1; D gene: .; V gene: TRBV10-2; CDR3 DNA: TGCGCCAGCAGTGAGGGAACGGAGGCCCTGAACACTGAAGCTTTCTTT; CDR3 protein: CASSEGTEALNTEAFF
clone size: .; J gene: TRBJ2-7; D gene: TRBD1; V gene: TRBV6-1; CDR3 DNA: TGTGCCAGCAGTGACGTGGGACAGGCGGCCTACGAGCAGTACTTC; CDR3 protein: CASSDVGQAAYEQYF
clone size: .; J gene: TRBJ2-3; D gene: TRBD1; V gene: TRBV11-2; CDR3 DNA: TGTGCCAGCAGCTGGGGACAGGAGAGCACAGATACGCAGTATTTT; CDR3 protein: CASSWGQESTDTQYF
clone size: .; J gene: TRBJ2-3; D gene: TRBD1; V gene: TRBV4-2; CDR3 DNA: TGTGCCAGCAGCCAAGGGCGGACAGGGTCAGATACGCAGTATTTT; CDR3 protein: CASSQGRTGSDTQYF
clone size: .; J gene: TRBJ2-1; D gene: TRBD1; V gene: TRBV6-4; CDR3 DNA: TGTGCCAGCAGTTATGACAGGGCCCACAATGAGCAGTTCTTC; CDR3 protein: CASSYDRAHNEQFF
clone size: few; J gene: TRBJ1-2; D gene: TRBD1; V gene: TRBV7-9; CDR3 DNA: TGTGCCAGCAGCCCAGGACAGGGGAACTATGGCTACACCTTC; CDR3 protein: CASSPGQGNYGYTF
clone size: few; J gene: TRBJ1-2; D gene: .; V gene: TRBV7-2; CDR3 DNA: TGTGCCAGCAGCTCGACGACCCGGACGGATTACTATGGCTACACCTTC; CDR3 protein: CASSSTTRTDYYGYTF
clone size: .; J gene: TRBJ2-3; D gene: .; V gene: TRBV2; CDR3 DNA: TGTGCCAGCAGTTTGAAGACAGAGCATACGCAGTATTTT; CDR3 protein: CASSLKTEHTQYF
clone size: .; J gene: TRBJ2-7; D gene: .; V gene: TRBV4-1; CDR3 DNA: TGCGCCAGCAGCCAACCCGGGAAAAGGCCGGCGGGCGAGCAGTACTTC; CDR3 protein: CASSQPGKRPAGEQYF
clone size: .; J gene: TRBJ2-1; D gene: .; V gene: TRBV28; CDR3 DNA: TGTGCCAGCAGTTTATCCCAGGGTTGGAATGAGCAGTTCTTC; CDR3 protein: CASSLSQGWNEQFF
clone size: .; J gene: TRBJ1-1; D gene: .; V gene: TRBV7-9; CDR3 DNA: TGTGCCAGCAGCGCCACGGGGGTGATGAACACTGAAGCTTTCTTT; CDR3 protein: CASSATGVMNTEAFF
clone size: .; J gene: TRBJ1-2; D gene: .; V gene: TRBV30; CDR3 DNA: TGTGCCTGGAGTGTAGGGGGGAGCTATGGCTACACCTTC; CDR3 protein: CAWSVGGSYGYTF
clone size: .; J gene: TRBJ2-4; D gene: .; V gene: TRBV4-1; CDR3 DNA: TGCGCCAGCAGCCACATAGGGGGTGGGGCGGTCCAAAACATTCAGTACTTC; CDR3 protein: CASSHIGGGAVQNIQYF
clone size: .; J gene: TRBJ2-3; D gene: TRBD2; V gene: TRBV6-6; CDR3 DNA: TGTGCCACTAGGACTAGCGGGGGGAGGTGGACAGATACGCAGTATTTT; CDR3 protein: CATRTSGGRWTDTQYF
clone size: .; J gene: TRBJ2-2; D gene: TRBD1; V gene: TRBV7-9; CDR3 DNA: TGTGCCAGCAGGGGACAGGGCGGCACCGGGGAGCTGTTTTTT; CDR3 protein: CASRGQGGTGELFF
clone size: .; J gene: TRBJ1-2; D gene: .; V gene: TRBV28; CDR3 DNA: TGTGCCAGCAGTTTAACAGAAACTAACTATGGCTACACCTTC; CDR3 protein: CASSLTETNYGYTF
clone size: .; J gene: TRBJ2-2; D gene: .; V gene: TRBV12-3/TRBV12-4; CDR3 DNA: TGTGCCAGCAGTTCCGGCGCCGGGGAGCTGTTTTTT; CDR3 protein: CASSSGAGELFF
clone size: once; J gene: TRBJ1-1; D gene: .; V gene: TRBV20-1; CDR3 DNA: TGCAGTGCTAAGGGTTACACTGAAGCTTTCTTT; CDR3 protein: CSAKGYTEAFF
clone size: .; J gene: TRBJ1-3; D gene: TRBD1; V gene: TRBV6-2/TRBV6-3; CDR3 DNA: TGTGCCAGCAGTCTCCAGGGGGCGAACACCATATATTTT; CDR3 protein: CASSLQGANTIYF
clone size: .; J gene: TRBJ1-1; D gene: .; V gene: TRBV5-1; CDR3 DNA: TGCGCCAGCAGCTTGGCCTCAGGATGGAACACTGAAGCTTTCTTT; CDR3 protein: CASSLASGWNTEAFF
clone size: .; J gene: TRBJ2-7; D gene: .; V gene: TRBV7-3; CDR3 DNA: TGTGCCAGCAGCTTAATGCAGGGTGACGAGCAGTACTTC; CDR3 protein: CASSLMQGDEQYF
clone size: once; J gene: TRBJ2-2; D gene: .; V gene: TRBV4-1; CDR3 DNA: TGCGCCAGCAGCCTTACAGGGCGCAGCACCGGGGAGCTGTTTTTT; CDR3 protein: CASSLTGRSTGELFF